Listed here is a single TCR beta chain. Its antigen is not identified. Using immunoSEQ multiplex PCR, the repertoire was profiled, and TCRdb retains in-frame clones only, with some absent. The data hold about 350,000 clones, with about 86% observed a single time. Germline lookup yields CDR1 MNHEY and CDR2 SVGEGT. The CDR3 spans 15 residues. The trim removed 6 bases at V and 7 bases at J, leaving 10 bases unmatched. Treatment described: some 20 received Ad26.COV2.S at low or high dose, single or two shots; five or six received placebo; per-sample allocation not given. Sample collection was performed on day 63 after the first vaccine or placebo injection. The data were taken from a study of Ad26.COV2.S vaccination and SARS-CoV-2 variants. Study results and caveats: TCR breadth and depth analyses may have underestimated total T cell responses.

The gene calls are TRBV6-2 or TRBV6-3 and TRBJ1-5; 9 nucleotides line up with TRBD1. The receptor was derived from a person between 18 and 65 years old who received the Ad26.COV2.S COVID-19 vaccine or a placebo. The source was peripheral blood, collected in a trial of Ad26.COV2.S vaccine versus placebo. CDR3 region: CASSAGQGGSQPQHF. CDR3 DNA: TGTGCCAGCAGCGCGGGACAGGGAGGGTCACAGCCCCAGCATTTT.